The clone carrying this TCR beta chain was recorded once. This sample was taken from a study of T cells in pancreatic ductal adenocarcinoma. J lost 8 bases, V lost 5 bases, and 10 bases had no gene match. The CDR3 consists of 14 residues. Germline V gene lookup returns CDR1 SGHRS and CDR2 YFSETQ. No neoadjuvant therapy was given to the selected pancreatic ductal adenocarcinoma patients before their surgery. Some clones are missing from TCRdb's copy, which holds only in-frame ones; the method was immunoSEQ multiplex PCR. The sample lists approximately 97,000 clones, 90% to 95% occurring once. Sequenced sample: PBMCs. The chain couples TRBV5-1 to TRBJ2-1; 7 bases fit TRBD1. The receptor was isolated from a human donor with pancreatic ductal adenocarcinoma. Here the CDR3 DNA reads TGCGCCAGCAGGACTGGACAGGTCGAAGATGAGCAGTTCTTC. Translated: CASRTGQVEDEQFF.